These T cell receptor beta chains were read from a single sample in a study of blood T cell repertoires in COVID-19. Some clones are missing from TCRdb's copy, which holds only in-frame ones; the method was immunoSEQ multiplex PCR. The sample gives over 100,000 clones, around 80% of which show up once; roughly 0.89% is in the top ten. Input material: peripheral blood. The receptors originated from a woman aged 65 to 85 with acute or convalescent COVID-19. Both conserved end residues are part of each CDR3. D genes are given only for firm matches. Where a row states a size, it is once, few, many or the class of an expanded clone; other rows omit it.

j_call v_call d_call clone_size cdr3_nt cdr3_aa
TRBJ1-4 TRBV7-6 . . TGTGCCAGCAGCCTCCGACAGGCTAATGAAAAACTGTTTTTT CASSLRQANEKLFF
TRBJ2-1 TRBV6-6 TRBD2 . TGTGCCAGCAGACAACTCTCCGGGACTAAGATTGAGCAGTTCTTC CASRQLSGTKIEQFF
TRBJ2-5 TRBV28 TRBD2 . TGTGCCAGCAGTTTAACGGGTAGCGGGAGAGTACGACAAGAGACCCAGTACTTC CASSLTGSGRVRQETQYF
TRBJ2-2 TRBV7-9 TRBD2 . TGTGCCAGCAGCTTGAGGGCTAGCGGGGGGAACCATCACACCGGGGAGCTGTTTTTT CASSLRASGGNHHTGELFF
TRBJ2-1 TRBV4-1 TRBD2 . TGCGCCAGCAGCCAAGAGGCGGGAGGGTTGGGGGAGCAGTTCTTC CASSQEAGGLGEQFF
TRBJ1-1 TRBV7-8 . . TGTGCCAGCAGCTTAGCACCGGGTACTGAAGCTTTCTTT CASSLAPGTEAFF
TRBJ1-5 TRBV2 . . TGTGCCAGCAGTGAAGGGGGGCAAGGGAATCAGCCCCAGCATTTT CASSEGGQGNQPQHF
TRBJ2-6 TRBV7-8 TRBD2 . TGTGCCAGCAGAGGGACTAGCGGGGGCTCTGGGGCCAACGTCCTGACTTTC CASRGTSGGSGANVLTF
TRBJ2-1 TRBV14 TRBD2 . TGTGCCAGCACCCTCAGGGGAATTGGGACTAGCGGGAGGAGAGATGAGCAGTTCTTC CASTLRGIGTSGRRDEQFF
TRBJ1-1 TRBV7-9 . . TGTGCCAGCAGCTCCGGACAGTATGAAGCTTTCTTT CASSSGQYEAFF
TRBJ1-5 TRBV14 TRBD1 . TGTGCCAGCAGCCATCTCCCGGGACAGGGGACCAATCAGCCCCAGCATTTT CASSHLPGQGTNQPQHF
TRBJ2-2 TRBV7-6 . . TGTGCCAGCAGCTTAGAGACAGGAGGCACCGGGGAGCTGTTTTTT CASSLETGGTGELFF
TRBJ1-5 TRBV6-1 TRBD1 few TGTGCCAGCAGTGGACAGACAGGGTTGGGCAATCAGCCCCAGCATTTT CASSGQTGLGNQPQHF
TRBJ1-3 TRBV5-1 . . TGCGCCAGCAGCTTGGCTGGGGGCGCGGATGGAAACACCATATATTTT CASSLAGGADGNTIYF
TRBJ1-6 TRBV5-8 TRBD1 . TGTGCCAGCAGCTCCCGACAGGGGAATTCACCCCTCCACTTT CASSSRQGNSPLHF
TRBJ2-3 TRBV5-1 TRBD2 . TGCGCCAGCAGCCCGGGACTAGCGGGAGGCAGCACAGATACGCAGTATTTT CASSPGLAGGSTDTQYF
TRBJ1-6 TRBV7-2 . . TGTGCCAGCAGCTTACACAGGGCACCGGATAATTCACCCCTCCACTTT CASSLHRAPDNSPLHF
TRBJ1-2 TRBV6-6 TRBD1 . TGTGCCAGCAGTCAGGGACAGGGGGTAGGTGGCTACACCTTC CASSQGQGVGGYTF
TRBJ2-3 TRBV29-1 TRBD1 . TGCAGCGCCATCAAACCGGACAGGGCGACAGATACGCAGTATTTT CSAIKPDRATDTQYF
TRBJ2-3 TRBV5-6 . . TGTGCCAGCAGCTTAACAGGGAAAGATACGCAGTATTTT CASSLTGKDTQYF
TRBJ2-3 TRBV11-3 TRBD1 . TGTGCCAGCAGCCGGGACAGGGAGGCAGATACGCAGTATTTT CASSRDREADTQYF
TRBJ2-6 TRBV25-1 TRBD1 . TGTGCCAGCAGCCCCGTTAATACAGGGGGCGCTGGGGCCAACGTCCTGACTTTC CASSPVNTGGAGANVLTF
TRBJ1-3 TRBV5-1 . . TGCGCCAGCAGCTCGACAGCCTCTGGAAACACCATATATTTT CASSSTASGNTIYF
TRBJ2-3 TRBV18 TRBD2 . TGTGCCAGCTCACCGGGACTAGCCGGTACAGATACGCAGTATTTT CASSPGLAGTDTQYF
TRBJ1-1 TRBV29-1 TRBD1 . TGCAGCGGATTCCTCCAGGGGGCCGGTGAAGCTTTCTTT CSGFLQGAGEAFF
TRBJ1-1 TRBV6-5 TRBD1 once TGTGCCAGCAGTTACTCGCCAGGGGGTGACACTGAAGCTTTCTTT CASSYSPGGDTEAFF
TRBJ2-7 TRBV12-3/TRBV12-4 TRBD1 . TGTGCCAGCGCCCGGGACAGGGCCTACGAGCAGTACTTC CASARDRAYEQYF